Below are 14 T cell receptor beta chains sequenced from a single sample in a study of blood T cell repertoires in COVID-19. TCRdb's copy holds only in-frame clones and misses some; the assay was immunoSEQ multiplex PCR. The sample has approximately 44,000 clones; roughly nine tenths are singletons. What was sequenced was peripheral blood. Receptors originate from a woman older than 75 with acute or convalescent COVID-19.

The chain combines TRBV24-1 with TRBJ2-5, with D tentatively TRBD2 (5 bases). This CDR3 comprises 12 residues. Trimming took 6 bases from V and 5 from J, leaving 9 bases between them. Germline V gene sequence: CDR1 KGHDR, CDR2 SFDVKD. In DNA form, the CDR3 reads TGTGCCACCAGTCCTACGGGGGAGACCCAGTACTTC. Protein product: CATSPTGETQYF.

V is TRBV12-2 and J is TRBJ2-3; the table calls TRBD2, which could not be checked here. TRBV12-2 is a pseudogene segment. This CDR3 has 15 residues. The CDR3 sequence: CASRLMASSTDTQYF. CDR3 sequence (DNA): TGTGCAAGTCGCTTAATGGCTAGCAGCACAGATACGCAGTATTTT.

The rearrangement links TRBV6-6 to TRBJ1-4; no clear D gene. From germline, CDR1 is MNHNY and CDR2 SVGAGI (reference sequence). This CDR3 region has 13 residues. V was shortened by 4 bases and J by 3 bases, with 6 bases between the two germline ends. The CDR3 protein is CASSWQANEKLFF. DNA of the CDR3: TGTGCCAGCAGTTGGCAGGCTAATGAAAAACTGTTTTTT.

The CDR3 loop reads CSVGAGADTQYF. CDR3 DNA sequence: TGCAGCGTTGGAGCGGGGGCTGATACGCAGTATTTT. The chain combines TRBV29-1 with TRBJ2-3; TRBD2 aligns across 8 bases. Germline loops: CDR1 SQVTM, CDR2 ANQGSEA. J gave up 6 bases and V 4 bases, and 3 bases lay outside the gene matches. The CDR3 totals 12 residues.

The chain has TRBV7-2 and TRBJ2-1; TRBD2 matches at 14 bases. CDR1 and CDR2 from the germline V gene are SGHTA and FQGNSA. The ends lost 4 bases at V and 8 bases at J; junction bases unmatched: 4. The CDR3 has 15 amino acids. The CDR3 nucleotides are TGTGCCAGCAGCTGGGGGACTAGCGGGGGCTATGAGCAGTTCTTC. Its translation is CASSWGTSGGYEQFF.

This chain links TRBV6-4 with TRBJ2-1; D gene uncertain. The CDR3 contains 15 residues. CDR1 is MRHNA, CDR2 SNTAGT, per germline. Trimming shortened V by 3 bases and J by 7 bases, and 16 bases separated the two germline ends. CDR3 residues: CASSDHDSPPNEQFF. The DNA of the CDR3 is TGTGCCAGCAGTGATCATGATAGCCCGCCGAATGAGCAGTTCTTC.

The CDR3 protein is CASSQLDTYYQPQHF. The CDR3 DNA reads as TGTGCCAGCAGCCAACTCGACACCTACTATCAGCCCCAGCATTTT. The J gene is TRBJ1-5, the V gene TRBV7-8, with no clear D. The CDR3 totals 15 residues. V lost 5 bases and J lost 5, with 16 bases in between. The germline V gene encodes CDR1 SGHVS and CDR2 FQNEAQ.

The J gene is TRBJ2-1, the V gene TRBV18, with 9 bases matching TRBD2. Trimming removed 0 bases from V and 8 bases from J; junction bases left unmatched: 5. Per the germline V gene, CDR1 is KGHSH and CDR2 is LQKENI. The CDR3 extends over 15 amino acids. CDR3 nucleotide sequence: TGTGCCAGCTCACCACCATCTAGCGGGGATGATGAGCAGTTCTTC. Translation: CASSPPSSGDDEQFF.

CDR3: CASSLEGRGPNQPQHF. The DNA of the CDR3 is TGCGCCAGCAGCTTGGAAGGCAGGGGTCCCAATCAGCCCCAGCATTTT. The chain recombines TRBV5-1 with TRBJ1-5; a possible D gene is TRBD1 (6 bases). CDR3 length: 16 residues. Per germline, CDR1 SGHRS and CDR2 YFSETQ. With 0 bases removed from V and 3 bases from J, the gap between germline ends came to 13 bases. Based on the CDR3 plus reference TRBV5-1 and TRBJ1-5, the full variable domain is KAGVTQTPRYLIKTRGQQVTLSCSPISGHRSVSWYQQTPGQGLQFLFEYFSETQRNKGNFPGRFSGRQFSNSRSEMNVSTLELGDSALYLCASSLEGRGPNQPQHFGDGTRLSIL.

The chain couples TRBV5-1 to TRBJ1-2, with 7 positions matching TRBD1. There are 15 residues in the CDR3. The germline V gene encodes CDR1 SGHRS and CDR2 YFSETQ. J was trimmed by 3 bases and V by 4 bases; bases with no gene match: 9. The CDR3: CASSTQGIWDYGYTF. The DNA for the CDR3 is TGCGCCAGCAGCACACAGGGGATCTGGGACTATGGCTACACCTTC. The full variable domain, its missing parts supplied by reference TRBV5-1 and TRBJ1-2, is KAGVTQTPRYLIKTRGQQVTLSCSPISGHRSVSWYQQTPGQGLQFLFEYFSETQRNKGNFPGRFSGRQFSNSRSEMNVSTLELGDSALYLCASSTQGIWDYGYTFGSGTRLTVV.

This sequence joins TRBV18 and TRBJ1-1; D is ambiguous. This CDR3 contains 13 residues. Trimming took off 5 bases at V and 4 bases at J, with 11 bases between the two ends. CDR1 and CDR2 from the germline V gene are KGHSH and LQKENI. The CDR3 DNA reads TGTGCCAGCTCAACTCGGGGTAGCACTGAAGCTTTCTTT. Translated, it gives CASSTRGSTEAFF.

The V and J genes are TRBV19 and TRBJ1-5; a weak D match, TRBD1 (6 bases). Trimming removed 4 bases from V and 2 bases from J, with 9 bases in between. The length of the CDR3 is 14 residues. Germline V lookup: CDR1 LNHDA, CDR2 SQIVND (reference sequence). CDR3 protein: CASSTGQRNQPQHF. In DNA form, the CDR3 reads TGTGCCAGTAGTACGGGACAACGCAATCAGCCCCAGCATTTT.

This rearrangement joins TRBV30 to TRBJ1-1; tentative D call: TRBD1 (6 bases). CDR3 length: 14 residues. The V gene's germline CDR1 is GTSNPN and CDR2 SVGIG (reference sequence). V was trimmed by 2 bases and J by 0 bases, leaving 10 bases between them. The CDR3 nucleotides are TGTGCCTGGAGTCTTCAGGGGCTGAACACTGAAGCTTTCTTT. As protein: CAWSLQGLNTEAFF.

The rearrangement uses TRBV28 and TRBJ1-6; D perhaps matches TRBD1 (6 bases). This CDR3 region has 18 residues. In germline, CDR1 is MDHEN, CDR2 SYDVKM. V lost 3 bases to trimming and J lost 4 bases, with 19 bases between them. CDR3 in amino acids: CASSFPVGTNYYNSPLHF. For the CDR3, the DNA is TGTGCCAGCAGTTTCCCCGTAGGGACAAATTATTATAATTCACCCCTCCACTTT.